This section outlines one TCR beta chain sequence together with its context. Its specificity is not known. There were no recent acute infections or vaccinations among the donors, who were healthy HIV-negative adults. The donor cohort consisted entirely of Caucasian adults residing in Nashville, Tennessee. Measured with immunoSEQ multiplex PCR; TCRdb has only the in-frame clones, and not every one. The sample comprises some 1,400,000 clones, roughly 95% of which are singletons, and roughly 1.2% rests with the top ten. This sample was taken from a study of shared clonotypes between healthy human individuals. Findings and caveats of the study: Few donors limited the genetic and exposure-history diversity represented.

The V gene lost 4 bases and the J gene lost 9 bases, with 13 bases spanning the gap. The germline gives CDR1 SNHLY, CDR2 FYNNEI. This CDR3 is built from 13 residues. The chain carries TRBV2 and TRBJ2-4, with D unresolved. Sequences were obtained from naive CD4+ T cells sorted from blood. The subset here: CD45RA+ positively selected. This clonotype originated in a young man in good health. DNA for the CDR3: TGTGCCAGCAGTGCCGGCAAGACTGCCATTCAGTACTTC. Residues: CASSAGKTAIQYF.